This is a list of T cell receptor beta chains from one sample in a study of monozygotic twins with cystic fibrosis. TCRdb's copy holds only in-frame clones and misses some; the assay was immunoSEQ multiplex PCR. The sample consists of just under 20,000 clones, about 90% of them appearing once. What was sequenced was blood. These receptors were taken from a girl aged 2 to 9 with cystic fibrosis. The CDR3 runs from the conserved cysteine through the conserved F or W. Each record gives: D gene, V gene, clone size, J gene, CDR3 protein, CDR3 DNA. D genes are given only for firm matches. Expanded clones get a size class; other rows say once, few or many, or leave the size out.

TRBD1,TRBV18,-,TRBJ2-1,CASSPRDRGYNEQFF,TGTGCCAGCTCACCCCGGGACAGGGGCTACAATGAGCAGTTCTTC
-,TRBV2,once,TRBJ1-1,CASSGTIRKTEAFF,TGTGCCAGCAGCGGGACAATACGAAAAACTGAAGCTTTCTTT
-,TRBV7-9,-,TRBJ2-2,CASSAIQVRGTGELFF,TGTGCCAGCAGCGCAATACAGGTTCGGGGCACCGGGGAGCTGTTTTTT
-,TRBV6-1,-,TRBJ1-5,CASSDRGASNQPQHF,TGTGCCAGCAGTGATAGGGGGGCTAGCAATCAGCCCCAGCATTTT
-,TRBV4-3,-,TRBJ2-2,CASSQDTERNTGELFF,TGCGCCAGCAGCCAAGATACCGAGCGCAACACCGGGGAGCTGTTTTTT
-,TRBV6-5,-,TRBJ1-2,CASSYGQAPYGYTF,TGTGCCAGCAGTTACGGGCAGGCCCCCTATGGCTACACCTTC
-,TRBV5-6,-,TRBJ1-2,CASSSGVYYGYTF,TGTGCCAGCAGCTCCGGGGTATACTATGGCTACACCTTC
TRBD2,TRBV10-2,-,TRBJ2-1,CASSLSGSSYNEQFF,TGCGCCAGCAGTCTAAGCGGGAGCTCCTACAATGAGCAGTTCTTC
-,TRBV7-9,-,TRBJ1-5,CASSLFRGRCNQPQHF,TGTGCCAGCAGCTTATTCAGGGGTCGGTGCAATCAGCCCCAGCATTTT
-,TRBV13,-,TRBJ1-1,CASSFFHLNTEAFF,TGTGCCAGCAGCTTCTTCCACCTGAACACTGAAGCTTTCTTT
TRBD1,TRBV29-1,-,TRBJ1-1,CSVWDRENTEAFF,TGCAGCGTTTGGGACAGGGAAAACACTGAAGCTTTCTTT
TRBD1,TRBV11-2,-,TRBJ2-3,CASNRPGQPQYF,TGTGCCAGCAACAGGCCGGGACAGCCACAGTATTTT
TRBD2,TRBV5-1,-,TRBJ2-5,CASSLNSGGETQYF,TGCGCCAGCAGCTTGAATTCGGGAGGAGAGACCCAGTACTTC
-,TRBV30,-,TRBJ1-1,CAWSGGESGQNTEAFF,TGTGCCTGGAGTGGAGGCGAGTCGGGACAGAACACTGAAGCTTTCTTT
-,TRBV19,-,TRBJ2-1,CASRSVNGTPVGSYNEQFF,TGTGCCAGTAGATCTGTCAATGGGACCCCCGTGGGGTCCTACAATGAGCAGTTCTTC
-,TRBV10-3,-,TRBJ1-4,CAISAALGTNEKLFF,TGTGCCATCAGTGCGGCCTTGGGAACTAATGAAAAACTGTTTTTT
-,TRBV5-1,-,TRBJ2-5,CASSLPPGSPLLETQYF,TGCGCCAGCAGCTTACCTCCGGGTTCTCCACTGTTGGAGACCCAGTACTTC
TRBD2,TRBV11-2,-,TRBJ2-5,CASSFFWGGQETQYF,TGTGCCAGCAGCTTTTTCTGGGGGGGCCAAGAGACCCAGTACTTC
TRBD2,TRBV5-6,-,TRBJ2-3,CASSLAASGGFTDTQYF,TGTGCCAGCAGCTTGGCTGCTAGCGGGGGCTTCACAGATACGCAGTATTTT
-,TRBV5-6,-,TRBJ1-2,CASSGWGAEGGYTF,TGTGCCAGCAGCGGTTGGGGGGCTGAGGGTGGCTACACCTTC
-,TRBV18,-,TRBJ2-1,CASSPRDYNEQFF,TGTGCCAGCTCACCACGGGACTACAATGAGCAGTTCTTC
TRBD1,TRBV4-1,-,TRBJ2-2,CASSQVTGGTGELFF,TGCGCCAGCAGCCAAGTCACAGGGGGAACCGGGGAGCTGTTTTTT
-,TRBV6-1,-,TRBJ1-4,CASRVRRRDNEKLFF,TGTGCCAGCAGAGTCAGGAGGCGGGACAATGAAAAACTGTTTTTT
TRBD2,TRBV5-1,-,TRBJ2-1,CASSFASGSLYNEQFF,TGCGCCAGCAGTTTCGCTAGCGGGAGTCTCTACAATGAGCAGTTCTTC
-,TRBV19,-,TRBJ2-2,CASRYVPGELFF,TGTGCCAGTAGATACGTTCCCGGGGAGCTGTTTTTT
-,TRBV28,few,TRBJ2-1,CASSLEGNEQFF,TGTGCCAGCAGTTTGGAGGGCAATGAGCAGTTCTTC
TRBD2,TRBV5-4,-,TRBJ2-1,CASSSQREGNEQFF,TGTGCCAGCAGCTCCCAGCGGGAAGGCAATGAGCAGTTCTTC
-,TRBV30,-,TRBJ2-5,CAWSVRGGAAETQYF,TGTGCCTGGAGTGTACGAGGGGGGGCGGCTGAGACCCAGTACTTC
-,TRBV25-1,-,TRBJ1-2,CASSEWGQYDGYTF,TGTGCCAGCAGTGAATGGGGGCAGTACGATGGCTACACCTTC
TRBD2,TRBV7-2,once,TRBJ2-7,CASSSLAGTYEQYF,TGTGCCAGCAGCTCCCTAGCGGGGACCTACGAGCAGTACTTC
TRBD1,TRBV6-5,-,TRBJ1-4,CASSPRGRGRKLFF,TGTGCCAGCAGCCCCAGGGGGCGCGGGAGAAAACTGTTTTTT
TRBD2,TRBV7-9,once,TRBJ2-2,CASRPAGANTGELFF,TGTGCCAGCAGACCAGCGGGGGCGAACACCGGGGAGCTGTTTTTT
TRBD1,TRBV30,-,TRBJ1-5,CAWSKGGGQPQHF,TGTGCCTGGAGTAAAGGGGGCGGTCAGCCCCAGCATTTT
-,TRBV27,-,TRBJ1-4,CASSRPNEKLFF,TGTGCCAGCAGTCGGCCTAATGAAAAACTGTTTTTT
TRBD1,TRBV28,-,TRBJ2-7,CASSIPGTGPYEQYF,TGTGCCAGCTCGATTCCCGGGACAGGGCCCTACGAGCAGTACTTC
-,TRBV11-2,-,TRBJ2-7,CASSLGQAFPYEQYF,TGTGCCAGCAGCTTAGGGCAGGCCTTCCCGTACGAGCAGTACTTC
-,TRBV5-4,once,TRBJ2-5,CASSFVSGETQYF,TGTGCCAGCAGCTTTGTATCCGGGGAGACCCAGTACTTC
-,TRBV4-3,-,TRBJ2-1,CASSQVRVLGGNEQFF,TGCGCCAGCAGCCAAGTCCGGGTTCTGGGTGGGAATGAGCAGTTCTTC
-,TRBV7-6,once,TRBJ1-3,CASSLAQGFGNTIYF,TGTGCCAGCAGCTTAGCACAGGGTTTCGGAAACACCATATATTTT
-,TRBV5-8,-,TRBJ2-6,CASSPGTLEAGANVLTF,TGTGCCAGCAGCCCCGGGACACTTGAGGCTGGGGCCAACGTCCTGACTTTC
TRBD1,TRBV5-1,-,TRBJ2-1,CASSLEQGAFEQFF,TGCGCCAGCAGCTTAGAACAGGGGGCTTTTGAGCAGTTCTTC
-,TRBV20-1,-,TRBJ2-1,CSARAGAEQFF,TGCAGTGCTAGAGCGGGGGCTGAGCAGTTCTTC
-,TRBV7-9,-,TRBJ1-2,CASSLEGWRGIYGYTF,TGTGCCAGCAGCTTAGAGGGCTGGCGGGGAATCTATGGCTACACCTTC
-,TRBV6-6,-,TRBJ2-7,CASSYFGWEGDEQYF,TGTGCCAGCAGTTATTTCGGATGGGAGGGGGACGAGCAGTACTTC
-,TRBV6-1,-,TRBJ1-4,CASSGGHQNRRNEKLFF,TGTGCCAGCAGTGGGGGACACCAAAATAGGAGGAATGAAAAACTGTTTTTT
-,TRBV20-1,-,TRBJ2-1,CSARGGRQFF,TGCAGTGCTAGGGGTGGAAGACAGTTCTTC
-,TRBV10-3,-,TRBJ2-6,CAISGRLGTGANVLTF,TGTGCCATCAGTGGACGCCTAGGTACTGGGGCCAACGTCCTGACTTTC
TRBD1,TRBV10-3,once,TRBJ2-7,CAISGPGQGADEQYF,TGTGCCATCAGTGGGCCGGGACAGGGGGCCGACGAGCAGTACTTC
-,TRBV18,-,TRBJ1-2,CASSLEGNYGYTF,TGTGCCAGCTCACTTGAGGGAAACTATGGCTACACCTTC
TRBD2,TRBV27,-,TRBJ2-7,CASSLREGRYEQYF,TGTGCCAGCAGTTTGCGGGAGGGACGCTACGAGCAGTACTTC
-,TRBV7-9,-,TRBJ2-5,CAGKQGAEETQYF,TGTGCCGGAAAACAGGGTGCTGAAGAGACCCAGTACTTC
-,TRBV2,few,TRBJ1-3,CASKDWSSGNTIYF,TGTGCCAGCAAGGACTGGAGCTCTGGAAACACCATATATTTT
-,TRBV29-1,-,TRBJ2-1,CSVVGDGFHMGNEQFF,TGCAGCGTCGTAGGGGATGGTTTCCATATGGGCAATGAGCAGTTCTTC
-,TRBV5-1,-,TRBJ2-7,CASSLVGGPKTYEQYF,TGCGCCAGCAGCTTAGTGGGGGGGCCTAAAACCTACGAGCAGTACTTC
-,TRBV7-8,-,TRBJ2-7,CASSPRAGGGLGEQYF,TGTGCCAGCAGCCCCCGCGCTGGGGGGGGCCTTGGGGAGCAGTACTTC
-,TRBV7-9,-,TRBJ1-2,CASSLAPGRRDYGYTF,TGTGCCAGCAGCTTAGCGCCGGGGAGAAGGGACTATGGCTACACCTTC
TRBD2,TRBV7-6,-,TRBJ2-3,CASSLRLAGDPDTQYF,TGTGCCAGCAGCTTAAGACTAGCGGGAGATCCAGATACGCAGTATTTT
-,TRBV11-3,-,TRBJ2-1,CASSLRTLYYNEQFF,TGTGCCAGCAGCCTCAGAACGCTTTACTACAATGAGCAGTTCTTC
TRBD2,TRBV27,-,TRBJ2-1,CASSLGTSGSGEQFF,TGTGCCAGCAGTTTAGGGACTAGCGGGAGTGGGGAGCAGTTCTTC
-,TRBV6-5,-,TRBJ2-7,CASTPRGGSYEQYF,TGTGCCAGCACTCCACGGGGTGGCTCCTACGAGCAGTACTTC